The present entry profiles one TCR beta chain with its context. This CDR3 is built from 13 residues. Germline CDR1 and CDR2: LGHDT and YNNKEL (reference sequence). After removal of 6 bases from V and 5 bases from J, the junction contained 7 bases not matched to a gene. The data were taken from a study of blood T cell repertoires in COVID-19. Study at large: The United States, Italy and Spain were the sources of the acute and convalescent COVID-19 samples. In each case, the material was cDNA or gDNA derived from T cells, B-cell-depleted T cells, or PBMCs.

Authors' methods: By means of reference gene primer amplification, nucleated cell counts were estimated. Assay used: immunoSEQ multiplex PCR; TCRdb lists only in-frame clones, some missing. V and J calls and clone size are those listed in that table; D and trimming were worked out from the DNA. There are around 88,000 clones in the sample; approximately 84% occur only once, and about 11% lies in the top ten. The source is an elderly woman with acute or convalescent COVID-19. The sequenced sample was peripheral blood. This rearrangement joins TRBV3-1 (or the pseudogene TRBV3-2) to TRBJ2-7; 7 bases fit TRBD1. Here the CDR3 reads CASSRNRGDEQYF. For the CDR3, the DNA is TGTGCCAGCAGTCGTAACAGGGGAGACGAGCAGTACTTC.